This TCR beta chain emerged from a study of metastatic and nonmetastatic thyroid tumors. CDR3 length: 16 amino acids. Deletions cut 3 bases from V and 6 bases from J, with 17 bases between. From germline, CDR1 is LGHNA and CDR2 YNFKEQ. TCRdb reprocessed the PCR reads via MiXCR. The sample consists of 20,000 to 30,000 clones, approximately 20% of them appearing once. No patient received treatment before thyroid surgery. The material sequenced was blood. The receptor's source is a female donor with papillary thyroid cancer or a benign thyroid nodule (not recorded which). Some clones in this sample may be carry-over from other donors' samples. The chain is built from TRBV4-2 and TRBJ2-2; D uncertain. CDR3: CASSQVQDQSAGELFF. The CDR3 bases are TGTGCCAGCAGCCAGGTACAAGACCAATCCGCCGGGGAGCTGTTTTTT.